These T cell receptor beta chains were read from a single sample in a study of shared clonotypes between healthy human individuals. The repertoire was sequenced with immunoSEQ multiplex PCR; TCRdb's copy has only in-frame clones and lacks some. The sample shows 2 million to 3 million clones, about 92% of them seen only once. Specimen: naive CD4+ T cells sorted from blood. The receptor set was obtained from a man between 18 and 35 years old in good health. Both conserved end residues are part of each CDR3. The order of the fields is D gene, J gene, clone size, V gene, CDR3 protein, CDR3 DNA. A D gene is named only where the DNA matches it firmly. Clone size is stated in some rows and not others, as once, few, many or a class when expanded.

d_call: .; j_call: TRBJ2-5; clone_size: .; v_call: TRBV14; cdr3_aa: CASSQALGGQETQYF; cdr3_nt: TGTGCCAGCAGCCAAGCCCTCGGCGGTCAAGAGACCCAGTACTTC
d_call: TRBD1; j_call: TRBJ2-7; clone_size: .; v_call: TRBV10-1; cdr3_aa: CASRHSSRDRVAYEQYF; cdr3_nt: TGCGCCAGCAGACACTCGAGCCGGGACAGGGTGGCCTACGAGCAGTACTTC
d_call: .; j_call: TRBJ1-5; clone_size: .; v_call: TRBV2; cdr3_aa: CASSETLRDQPQHF; cdr3_nt: TGTGCCAGCAGTGAAACCCTCAGGGATCAGCCCCAGCATTTT
d_call: TRBD1; j_call: TRBJ1-1; clone_size: .; v_call: TRBV7-8; cdr3_aa: CASSLERTGIMNTEAFF; cdr3_nt: TGTGCCAGCAGCTTAGAAAGGACAGGAATCATGAACACTGAAGCTTTCTTT
d_call: .; j_call: TRBJ2-5; clone_size: .; v_call: TRBV5-1; cdr3_aa: CASSLVGAAQETQYF; cdr3_nt: TGCGCCAGCAGCTTGGTAGGGGCTGCTCAAGAGACCCAGTACTTC
d_call: TRBD1; j_call: TRBJ1-2; clone_size: once; v_call: TRBV19; cdr3_aa: CASNDRVQWGYTF; cdr3_nt: TGTGCCAGTAACGACAGGGTACAGTGGGGCTACACCTTC
d_call: .; j_call: TRBJ1-2; clone_size: .; v_call: TRBV6-5; cdr3_aa: CARRVWGPYGYTF; cdr3_nt: TGTGCCAGACGGGTGTGGGGTCCCTATGGCTACACCTTC
d_call: TRBD2; j_call: TRBJ2-2; clone_size: .; v_call: TRBV28; cdr3_aa: CASLRRSGGTGELFF; cdr3_nt: TGTGCCAGCCTCAGAAGGAGCGGGGGTACCGGGGAGCTGTTTTTT
d_call: TRBD1; j_call: TRBJ2-5; clone_size: .; v_call: TRBV18; cdr3_aa: CASSLTSQGTQETQYF; cdr3_nt: TGTGCCAGCTCACTTACGTCACAGGGGACCCAAGAGACCCAGTACTTC
d_call: TRBD1; j_call: TRBJ1-1; clone_size: .; v_call: TRBV29-1; cdr3_aa: CSVVAQGVVNTEAFF; cdr3_nt: TGCAGCGTTGTAGCACAGGGGGTGGTGAACACTGAAGCTTTCTTT
d_call: TRBD2; j_call: TRBJ2-5; clone_size: .; v_call: TRBV10-3; cdr3_aa: CAISRTSGRAGETQYF; cdr3_nt: TGTGCCATCAGCCGGACTAGCGGGAGGGCCGGGGAGACCCAGTACTTC
d_call: .; j_call: TRBJ1-5; clone_size: .; v_call: TRBV30; cdr3_aa: CAWSVGGTSNQPQHF; cdr3_nt: TGTGCCTGGAGTGTAGGAGGAACTAGCAATCAGCCCCAGCATTTT
d_call: .; j_call: TRBJ2-7; clone_size: .; v_call: TRBV6-5; cdr3_aa: CASSYSQGNYEQYF; cdr3_nt: TGTGCCAGCAGTTACTCGCAGGGCAACTACGAGCAGTACTTC
d_call: .; j_call: TRBJ1-4; clone_size: .; v_call: TRBV7-9; cdr3_aa: CASSLDVGEKLFF; cdr3_nt: TGTGCCAGCAGCTTGGACGTGGGTGAAAAACTGTTTTTT
d_call: .; j_call: TRBJ1-5; clone_size: .; v_call: TRBV5-6; cdr3_aa: CASSQSSNQPQHF; cdr3_nt: TGTGCCAGCAGCCAGAGTAGCAATCAGCCCCAGCATTTT
d_call: .; j_call: TRBJ1-2; clone_size: once; v_call: TRBV28; cdr3_aa: CASSLRVTYGYTF; cdr3_nt: TGTGCCAGCAGCCTCAGGGTGACCTATGGCTACACCTTC
d_call: .; j_call: TRBJ2-5; clone_size: .; v_call: TRBV5-4; cdr3_aa: CASSPYFAQETQYF; cdr3_nt: TGTGCCAGCAGCCCCTACTTTGCCCAAGAGACCCAGTACTTC
d_call: TRBD1; j_call: TRBJ1-1; clone_size: .; v_call: TRBV5-1; cdr3_aa: CASSLGPRGVKSTEAFF; cdr3_nt: TGCGCCAGCAGCTTGGGCCCCAGGGGGGTGAAGTCGACTGAAGCTTTCTTT
d_call: .; j_call: TRBJ2-7; clone_size: .; v_call: TRBV19; cdr3_aa: CASSTSSKPGEQYF; cdr3_nt: TGTGCCAGTAGTACCTCCTCGAAGCCGGGGGAGCAGTACTTC
d_call: .; j_call: TRBJ1-1; clone_size: few; v_call: TRBV19; cdr3_aa: CASSTNTEAFF; cdr3_nt: TGTGCCAGTAGTACGAACACTGAAGCTTTCTTT
d_call: TRBD2; j_call: TRBJ2-1; clone_size: .; v_call: TRBV18; cdr3_aa: CASSPPASGNEQFF; cdr3_nt: TGTGCCAGCTCACCACCGGCTAGCGGGAATGAGCAGTTCTTC
d_call: .; j_call: TRBJ1-2; clone_size: .; v_call: TRBV6-5; cdr3_aa: CASRGNYGYTF; cdr3_nt: TGTGCCAGCCGGGGGAACTATGGCTACACCTTC